One sample yielded the 26 T cell receptor beta chains listed below, sequenced in a study of T-cell reconstitution after alpha-beta-depleted transplantation in children. Unique molecular identifiers tagged the TCRbeta library. A single record per CDR3 protein comes from TCRdb applying MiXCR to the PCR reads. Among about 980,000 distinct CDR3 sequences listed, less than 30% were seen once. The specimen was PBMCs, mostly from graft donor cells, collected 360 days after TCRalphabeta/CD19-depleted stem cell transplant. Receptor source: a boy younger than two who had a stem cell transplant for SCID, so the T cells may come from the graft donor.

The chain recombines TRBV27 with TRBJ2-2, with 8 bases identical to TRBD1. The V segment lost 6 bases and the J segment 1 base; nucleotides outside the gene matches: 7. The CDR3 contains 16 residues. Germline-derived CDR1 and CDR2 are MNHEY and SMNVEV (reference sequence). This chain's CDR3 is CASRKPGTGNTGELFF. In DNA, the CDR3 is TGTGCCAGCAGGAAGCCCGGGACAGGGAACACCGGGGAGCTGTTTTTT.

The genes are TRBV6-5 and TRBJ1-4; D uncertain. This CDR3 comprises 14 residues. Per germline, CDR1 MNHEY and CDR2 SVGAGI. Trimming left V 0 bases short and J 8 bases short, with 10 bases between. CDR3 loop: CASSYSLREEKLFF. For the CDR3, the DNA is TGTGCCAGCAGTTACTCCCTAAGGGAAGAAAAACTGTTTTTT.

The chain employs TRBV4-2 and TRBJ2-2, with a possible D match to TRBD1 (5 bases). Trimming took off 1 base at V and 0 bases at J, with 9 bases between the two ends. The CDR3 covers 16 residues. Germline-derived CDR1 and CDR2 are LGHNA and YNFKEQ. For the CDR3, the DNA is TGTGCCAGCAGCCAAGGACAGCCCGCGAACACCGGGGAGCTGTTTTTT. Protein sequence: CASSQGQPANTGELFF.

The rearrangement links TRBV6-1 to TRBJ1-4; 9 bases map to TRBD1. V lost 7 bases to trimming and J lost 7 bases; unmatched junction nucleotides: 7. The CDR3 sequence is 14 residues long. Germline V lookup: CDR1 MNHNS, CDR2 SASEGT. CDR3 in amino acids: CASTRQGVSEKLFF. The CDR3 bases are TGTGCCAGCACAAGACAGGGGGTGTCTGAAAAACTGTTTTTT.

This clonotype occurred a few times. The rearrangement uses TRBV29-1 and TRBJ2-7; no clear D. The CDR3 sequence is 13 residues long. V was clipped by 4 bases and J by 2 bases, with 12 bases between them. CDR1 and CDR2 (germline): SQVTM, ANQGSEA. The CDR3 spells CSVVWAEPYEQYF. DNA of the CDR3: TGCAGCGTTGTTTGGGCGGAACCCTACGAGCAGTACTTC.

This clonotype was observed a few times. The gene calls are TRBV29-1 and TRBJ2-1; TRBD2 aligns across 12 bases. V dropped 7 bases and J dropped 9; count of bases not matched to a gene: 10. CDR1 and CDR2 (germline): SQVTM, ANQGSEA. The CDR3 extends over 14 amino acids. CDR3 DNA sequence: TGCAGCGATGCTAGCGGGGGGGCCTCGACTGAGCAGTTCTTC. Translation: CSDASGGASTEQFF.

In this sample, this clonotype turned up a few times. The genes are TRBV6-1 and TRBJ2-7; the D gene is possibly TRBD1 (5 bases). The CDR3 is 13 amino acids. The germline V gene has CDR1 MNHNS and CDR2 SASEGT. Trimming took 5 bases from V and 4 from J, leaving 12 bases between them. The CDR3 region is CASSKLSGYEQYF. The CDR3, as DNA: TGTGCCAGCAGTAAATTATCAGGGTACGAGCAGTACTTC.

This clonotype has a handful of counts. V gene TRBV12-3 or TRBV12-4 combines with J gene TRBJ1-1; D is ambiguous. V lost 6 bases, J lost 1 base, and 9 bases lay in between. The length of the CDR3 is 13 residues. CDR3 in DNA: TGTGCCAGCAGCAAACGCGGGAACACTGAAGCTTTCTTT. Its translation: CASSKRGNTEAFF.

V and J are TRBV20-1 and TRBJ1-1; TRBD1 is a possible D gene (6 bases). The germline V gene encodes CDR1 DFQATT and CDR2 SNEGSKA (reference sequence). The CDR3 consists of 12 residues. With 4 bases removed from V and 2 bases from J, the gap between germline ends came to 8 bases. CDR3 sequence (DNA): TGCAGTGCTATGGGGGGCAACACTGAAGCTTTCTTT. This codes for CSAMGGNTEAFF.

The table lists this clonotype with a few counts. The chain joins TRBV5-1 to TRBJ2-5; possibly TRBD2 for D (5 bases). The CDR3 has 12 residues. Germline V CDR1 and CDR2: SGHRS, YFSETQ. V was cut by 7 bases and J by 9 bases, with 16 bases left in between. The CDR3 region has the DNA TGCGCCAGCGGAATTAAAGAGGGAGCCCAGTACTTC. This translates into CASGIKEGAQYF.

This clonotype turned up a few times. The J gene is TRBJ2-3, the V gene TRBV4-1; D possibly corresponds to TRBD2 (5 bases). CDR1 and CDR2 from the germline V gene are MGHRA and YSYEKL. Trimming removed 4 bases from V and 5 bases from J, with 13 bases in between. CDR3 length: 14 amino acids. The CDR3 DNA follows: TGCGCCAGCAGCCGCGAGCCGGGATTAGATACGCAGTATTTT. Amino acids: CASSREPGLDTQYF.

The gene calls are TRBV20-1 and TRBJ1-1; 8 positions match TRBD1. CDR1 and CDR2 from the germline V gene are DFQATT and SNEGSKA (reference sequence). The CDR3 totals 14 residues. Germline trimming cut 3 bases from V and 1 base from J; bases unmatched to any gene: 4. CDR3 bases: TGCAGTGCTAGCCCCGGGACAGGGAACACTGAAGCTTTCTTT. Residues: CSASPGTGNTEAFF.

The CDR3 region has the DNA TGCAGCGTGACAGAAAGCTATGAGCAGTTCTTC. Amino acid sequence: CSVTESYEQFF. The chain joins TRBV29-1 to TRBJ2-1; maybe TRBD1 (5 bases). CDR1 is SQVTM and CDR2 is ANQGSEA in the germline V gene. V gave up 6 bases and J gave up 8 bases, with 11 bases separating them. This CDR3 region has 11 residues.

This clonotype was observed many times. This chain uses TRBV7-9 with TRBJ1-1, with D perhaps matching TRBD1 (5 bases). With 1 base removed from V and 1 base from J, the gap between germline ends came to 10 bases. Germline CDR1 reads SEHNR; CDR2 reads FQNEAQ (reference sequence). The CDR3 runs 15 residues. Here the CDR3 reads CASSLGWGGNTEAFF. The DNA of the CDR3 is TGTGCCAGCAGCTTAGGTTGGGGGGGGAACACTGAAGCTTTCTTT.

The V gene is TRBV5-7, the J gene TRBJ2-2, with no clear D. TRBV5-7 is an ORF, with its function uncertain. The V gene lost 0 bases and the J gene lost 2 bases, with 8 bases spanning the gap. CDR3 length: 15 residues. The CDR3 protein is CASSLAQVNTGELFF. In nucleotides, the CDR3 is TGTGCCAGCAGCTTGGCGCAGGTTAACACCGGGGAGCTGTTTTTT.

The chain joins TRBV5-4 to TRBJ1-4; D call uncertain. The germline V gene encodes CDR1 SGHNT and CDR2 YYREEE (reference sequence). Trimming shortened V by 4 bases and J by 7 bases, and 17 bases separated the two germline ends. The CDR3 consists of 15 residues. CDR3 DNA sequence: TGTGCCAGCAGCCGACGGCGAGGCACGGGTGAAAAACTGTTTTTT. This sequence encodes CASSRRRGTGEKLFF.

This clonotype was counted between two and nine times. The chain recombines TRBV27 with TRBJ2-7; D remains unclear. V was shortened by 6 bases and J by 4 bases, with 10 bases between the two germline ends. Germline CDR1 MNHEY, CDR2 SMNVEV (reference sequence). CDR3 size: 12 residues. CDR3 sequence: CASSAAGYEQYF. CDR3 DNA sequence: TGTGCCAGCAGCGCTGCCGGATACGAGCAGTACTTC.

This clonotype was counted a few times. V and J are TRBV15 and TRBJ1-5; D is undetermined. Trimming took 0 bases from V and 7 from J, leaving 7 bases between them. This CDR3 has 13 amino acids. The V gene's germline CDR1 is LNHNV and CDR2 YYDKDF (reference sequence). The CDR3 DNA reads as TGTGCCACCAGCAGAGAAACAGTACAGCCCCAGCATTTT. Translation gives CATSRETVQPQHF.

The chain uses TRBV10-3 and TRBJ2-3, with 7 positions matching TRBD1. J lost 0 bases, V lost 0 bases, and 6 bases had no gene match. Germline CDR1 and CDR2: ENHRY and SYGVKD. The CDR3 loop spans 17 amino acids. CDR3 nucleotide sequence: TGTGCCATCAGTGAGTCAAGGGGGCAGACTAGCACAGATACGCAGTATTTT. This translates into CAISESRGQTSTDTQYF.

The chain has TRBV20-1 and TRBJ2-7; D uncertain. CDR1 is DFQATT and CDR2 is SNEGSKA in the germline V gene (reference sequence). The CDR3 runs 16 residues. Trimming cost V 0 bases and J 0 bases, with 15 bases left between them. CDR3 sequence (DNA): TGCAGTGCTAGAGATCCCCACCTGCCGGACTCCTACGAGCAGTACTTC. It is translated as CSARDPHLPDSYEQYF.

This clonotype appeared many times. The rearrangement links TRBV11-1 to TRBJ1-1, with D uncertain. This CDR3 has 15 residues. The germline V and J ends were trimmed by 5 bases and 1 base, with 14 bases remaining between them. Per the germline V gene, CDR1 is SGHAT and CDR2 is FQDESV (reference sequence). For the CDR3, the DNA is TGTGCCAGCAGCCTGAAGGGATCGGGGAACACTGAAGCTTTCTTT. This codes for CASSLKGSGNTEAFF.

This clonotype was seen a handful of times. This chain connects TRBV29-1 to TRBJ2-5; D is ambiguous. This CDR3 is built from 12 residues. With 8 bases removed from V and 0 bases from J, the gap between germline ends came to 10 bases. The germline V gene has CDR1 SQVTM and CDR2 ANQGSEA. The CDR3 loop reads CSWTADQETQYF. The DNA for the CDR3 is TGCAGCTGGACGGCGGACCAAGAGACCCAGTACTTC.

The chain carries TRBV20-1 and TRBJ2-7; D might be TRBD1 (6 bases). CDR1 is DFQATT, CDR2 SNEGSKA, per germline (reference sequence). The CDR3 loop spans 14 amino acids. Trimming left V 1 base short and J 2 bases short, with 12 bases between. The CDR3 loop reads CSARGHREPYEQYF. DNA for the CDR3: TGCAGTGCTAGAGGTCACAGGGAACCCTACGAGCAGTACTTC.

The V call is TRBV12-3 or TRBV12-4, the J call TRBJ2-7; D is perhaps TRBD2 (7 bases). This CDR3 region has 15 residues. V lost 7 bases and J 2 bases, leaving 18 bases between the germline ends. CDR3 protein: CASNHGEGGTYEQYF. The CDR3 DNA reads TGTGCCAGCAACCATGGCGAGGGGGGGACCTACGAGCAGTACTTC.

This chain uses TRBV5-1 with TRBJ2-7, with TRBD1 as a possible D gene (6 bases). This CDR3 region has 15 residues. V lost 4 bases, J lost 5 bases, and 19 bases lay in between. Per the germline V gene, CDR1 is SGHRS and CDR2 is YFSETQ. The CDR3 DNA reads as TGCGCCAGCAGCCTACAGGGACCGGCCCTGGACGAGCAGTACTTC. The encoded protein is CASSLQGPALDEQYF. The complete variable domain, with remaining parts taken from reference TRBV5-1 and TRBJ2-7, reads KAGVTQTPRYLIKTRGQQVTLSCSPISGHRSVSWYQQTPGQGLQFLFEYFSETQRNKGNFPGRFSGRQFSNSRSEMNVSTLELGDSALYLCASSLQGPALDEQYFGPGTRLTVT.

This clonotype was counted between two and nine times. The CDR3 spells CASSPHLSGTGLFRTGELFF. CDR3 sequence (DNA): TGTGCCAGCAGTCCCCACCTATCCGGGACAGGGTTGTTTCGGACCGGGGAGCTGTTTTTT. This chain links TRBV12-3 or TRBV12-4 with TRBJ2-2, with 9 bases matching TRBD1. V was pared by 5 bases and J by 5 bases, with 21 bases of the junction left unmatched. The CDR3 runs 20 residues.